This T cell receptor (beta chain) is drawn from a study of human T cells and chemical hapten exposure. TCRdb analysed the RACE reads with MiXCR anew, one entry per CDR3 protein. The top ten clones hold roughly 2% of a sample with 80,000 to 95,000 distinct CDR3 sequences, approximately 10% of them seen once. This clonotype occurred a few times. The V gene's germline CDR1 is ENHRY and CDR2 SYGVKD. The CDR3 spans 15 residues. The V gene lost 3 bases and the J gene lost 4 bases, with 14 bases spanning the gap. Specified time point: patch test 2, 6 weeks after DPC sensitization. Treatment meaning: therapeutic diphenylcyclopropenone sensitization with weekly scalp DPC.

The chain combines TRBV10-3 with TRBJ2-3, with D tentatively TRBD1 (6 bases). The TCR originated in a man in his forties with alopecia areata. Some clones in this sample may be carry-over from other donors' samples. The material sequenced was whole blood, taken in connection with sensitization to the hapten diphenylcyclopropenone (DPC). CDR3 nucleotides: TGTGCCATCAGTGACTCGGACAGTTTCGCAGATACGCAGTATTTT. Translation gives CAISDSDSFADTQYF.